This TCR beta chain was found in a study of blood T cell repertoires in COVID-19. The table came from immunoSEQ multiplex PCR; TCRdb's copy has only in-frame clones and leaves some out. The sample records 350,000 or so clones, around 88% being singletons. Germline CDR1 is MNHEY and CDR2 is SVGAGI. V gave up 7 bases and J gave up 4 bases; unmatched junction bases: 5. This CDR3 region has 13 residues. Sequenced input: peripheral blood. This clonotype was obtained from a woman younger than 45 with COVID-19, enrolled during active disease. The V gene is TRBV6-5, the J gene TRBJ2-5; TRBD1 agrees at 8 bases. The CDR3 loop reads CASKTGVIETQYF. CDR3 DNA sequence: TGTGCCAGCAAGACAGGGGTGATAGAGACCCAGTACTTC.